This T cell receptor beta chain was captured by sequencing in a study of shared clonotypes between healthy human individuals. Overall study: Donor ages ranged 18 to 49 years: a couple of women, a few men.

Some clones are missing from TCRdb's copy, which holds only in-frame ones; the method was immunoSEQ multiplex PCR. The sample has about 2.4 million clones, approximately 94% seen once; the top ten hold roughly 0.36%. CDR3 length: 13 amino acids. Germline values: CDR1 MNHNS, CDR2 SASEGT. V lost 2 bases and J 7 bases, leaving 11 bases between the germline ends. Material: naive CD4+ T cells from PBMCs. Stated subset: CD45RA+ positively selected. This chain uses TRBV6-1 with TRBJ1-2; perhaps TRBD1 as D (6 bases). The source is a man aged 18 to 29 in good health. Some clones in this sample may be carry-over from other donors' samples. The CDR3 DNA sequence: TGTGCCAGCAGTGAACGGCCAGGGGCTGGCTACACCTTC. Translating it yields CASSERPGAGYTF.